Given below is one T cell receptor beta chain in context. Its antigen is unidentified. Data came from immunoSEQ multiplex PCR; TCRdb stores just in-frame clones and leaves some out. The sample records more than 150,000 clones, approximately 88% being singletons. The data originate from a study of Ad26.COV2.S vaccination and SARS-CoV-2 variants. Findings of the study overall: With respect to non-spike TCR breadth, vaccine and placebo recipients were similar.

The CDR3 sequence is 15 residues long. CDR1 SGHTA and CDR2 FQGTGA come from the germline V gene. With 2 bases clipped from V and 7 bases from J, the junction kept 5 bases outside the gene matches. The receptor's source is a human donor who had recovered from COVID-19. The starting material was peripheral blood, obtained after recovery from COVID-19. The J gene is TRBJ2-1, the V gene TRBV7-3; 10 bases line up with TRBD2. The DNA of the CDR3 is TGTGCCAGCAGCTTAGAAGCGGGGGGGCCGAATGAGCAGTTCTTC. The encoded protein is CASSLEAGGPNEQFF.